Each of the 24 T cell receptor beta chains below was sequenced from the same sample in a study of T cell responses to AZD1222 COVID-19 vaccine. Sequenced by immunoSEQ multiplex PCR; TCRdb stores in-frame clones only, minus some. The top ten clones hold about 2.5% of a sample with 70,000 to 80,000 clones, 86% of them seen once. Sequenced here: peripheral blood, sampled on day 0 of AZD1222 vaccination. These receptors originate from an adult in good health.

This rearrangement joins TRBV7-2 to TRBJ1-1; the D gene is possibly TRBD1 (5 bases). Trimming removed 5 bases at V and 11 bases at J, with 27 bases between. The germline V gene has CDR1 SGHTA and CDR2 FQGNSA. CDR3 length equals 16 residues. The chain's CDR3 is CASSPKAGRDSVWAFF. CDR3 nucleotides: TGTGCCAGCAGCCCAAAGGCGGGGAGGGACTCTGTTTGGGCTTTCTTT.

The gene calls are TRBV5-1 and TRBJ1-6; no clear D. Germline values: CDR1 SGHRS, CDR2 YFSETQ. The CDR3 length is 14 residues. The V gene lost 0 bases and the J gene lost 5 bases, with 6 bases spanning the gap. The CDR3 bases are TGCGCCAGCAGCTTGGGGGAGGATAATTCACCCCTCCACTTT. It is translated as CASSLGEDNSPLHF.

The gene calls are TRBV28 and TRBJ1-2; D not resolved. Germline CDR1 MDHEN, CDR2 SYDVKM. The CDR3 is 12 amino acids. Deletions cut 7 bases from V and 4 bases from J, with 10 bases between. The DNA for the CDR3 is TGTGCCAGCACCCGGACTCCCTATGGCTACACCTTC. Translation gives CASTRTPYGYTF.

J is TRBJ1-1 and V is TRBV11-1, with TRBD1 matching 7 bases. The junction had 8 bases not matched to a gene; V was cut back by 6 bases and J by 1 base. The CDR3 consists of 15 residues. From germline, CDR1 is SGHAT and CDR2 FQDESV (reference sequence). CDR3 loop: CASSSTGEANTEAFF. The CDR3, as DNA: TGTGCCAGCAGTAGTACAGGGGAGGCGAACACTGAAGCTTTCTTT.

This clone is medium-sized (0.01 to 0.1%) in the sample. The rearrangement joins TRBV7-9 to TRBJ1-4; the D is unclear. Between the trimmed V and J ends, which lost 1 base and 0 bases, there was a span of 12 bases. CDR3 length equals 17 residues. The germline V gene encodes CDR1 SEHNR and CDR2 FQNEAQ (reference sequence). CDR3 in DNA: TGTGCCAGCAGCTTAGTACACAGACATGCAACTAATGAAAAACTGTTTTTT. Amino acid sequence: CASSLVHRHATNEKLFF.

CDR3 in amino acids: CASSIRQGRNEQFF. In DNA form, the CDR3 reads TGTGCCAGTAGTATCCGACAGGGGAGGAATGAGCAGTTCTTC. The rearrangement joins TRBV19 to TRBJ2-1; TRBD1 matches at 8 bases. Trimming took 3 bases from V and 7 from J; bases not matched to a gene: 5. The CDR3 loop spans 14 amino acids. The germline CDR1 and CDR2 sequences are LNHDA and SQIVND (reference sequence).

The rearrangement joins TRBV28 to TRBJ2-5; TRBD1 agrees at 10 bases. Per germline, CDR1 MDHEN and CDR2 SYDVKM. The V gene end was trimmed by 4 bases and the J gene end by 1 base; junction bases not matched to a gene: 9. The length of the CDR3 is 17 residues. CDR3 loop: CASSSNPRDRGQETQYF. For the CDR3, the DNA is TGTGCCAGCAGTTCTAACCCCCGGGACAGGGGCCAAGAGACCCAGTACTTC. The complete variable domain, with remaining parts taken from reference TRBV28 and TRBJ2-5, reads DVKVTQSSRYLVKRTGEKVFLECVQDMDHENMFWYRQDPGLGLRLIYFSYDVKMKEKGDIPEGYSVSREKKERFSLILESASTNQTSMYLCASSSNPRDRGQETQYFGPGTRLLVL.

This clone was counted a single time. The CDR3 loop reads CAWSQVVSTDTQYF. In nucleotides, the CDR3 is TGTGCCTGGAGCCAGGTTGTGAGCACAGATACGCAGTATTTT. This chain joins TRBV30 and TRBJ2-3; D remains unclear. CDR1 GTSNPN and CDR2 SVGIG come from the germline V gene (reference sequence). CDR3 length: 14 amino acids. V was trimmed by 3 bases and J by 0 bases, leaving 10 bases between them.

The chain has TRBV7-3 and TRBJ2-1, with 9 bases fitting TRBD2. Germline loops: CDR1 SGHTA, CDR2 FQGTGA. CDR3 length equals 16 residues. V shed 2 bases and J 5 bases; nucleotides not matched to a gene: 7. The CDR3 reads CASSLVAGGLHNEQFF. CDR3 nucleotide sequence: TGTGCCAGCAGCTTAGTTGCGGGGGGGCTCCACAATGAGCAGTTCTTC.

The chain combines TRBV4-1 with TRBJ2-1; D possibly corresponds to TRBD2 (5 bases). V lost 4 bases to trimming and J lost 0 bases, with 7 bases between them. The CDR3 runs to 14 residues. Germline V gene data show CDR1 as MGHRA and CDR2 as YSYEKL. CDR3 sequence: CASSPGNSYNEQFF. In nucleotides, the CDR3 is TGCGCCAGCAGCCCCGGGAACTCCTACAATGAGCAGTTCTTC.

The chain carries TRBV5-1 and TRBJ2-2, with 7 bases that match TRBD1. The junction had 4 bases not matched to a gene; V was cut back by 1 base and J by 4 bases. This CDR3 is 15 amino acids long. The germline gives CDR1 SGHRS, CDR2 YFSETQ. CDR3 nucleotides: TGCGCCAGCAGCTTGATAGGGGGCCTCACCGGGGAGCTGTTTTTT. It encodes CASSLIGGLTGELFF.

The chain carries TRBV6-5 and TRBJ1-3, with TRBD1 identical over 7 bases. V lost 6 bases, J lost 4 bases, and 9 bases stayed unmatched. Germline loops: CDR1 MNHEY, CDR2 SVGAGI. This CDR3 spans 15 amino acids. The DNA for the CDR3 is TGTGCCAGCAGCCTAACAGGGGCAACCGGAAACACCATATATTTT. Translation gives CASSLTGATGNTIYF.

The V call is TRBV5-5, the J call TRBJ2-1, with TRBD1 as a possible D gene (6 bases). Trimming cost V 6 bases and J 2 bases, with 15 bases left between them. From germline, CDR1 is SGHKS and CDR2 YYEKEE (reference sequence). The CDR3 is 15 amino acids. The DNA of the CDR3 is TGTGCCAGCATCCGGACAGAGCGCACCTACAATGAGCAGTTCTTC. This encodes CASIRTERTYNEQFF.

The rearrangement links TRBV27 to TRBJ1-2, with D perhaps TRBD1 (6 bases). Germline V CDR1 and CDR2: MNHEY, SMNVEV (reference sequence). The CDR3 is made up of 16 amino acids. Trimming cost V 2 bases and J 0 bases, with 13 bases left between them. The CDR3 DNA reads as TGTGCCAGCAGTTTAAACGGGGGCTTAGCTAACTATGGCTACACCTTC. Protein: CASSLNGGLANYGYTF.

This rearrangement joins TRBV18 to TRBJ1-1; TRBD1 is a possible D gene (5 bases). The CDR3 consists of 14 residues. Trimming shortened V by 4 bases and J by 1 base, and 10 bases separated the two germline ends. The germline gives CDR1 KGHSH, CDR2 LQKENI. CDR3 sequence: CASSRDSKNTEAFF. CDR3 nucleotide sequence: TGTGCCAGCTCACGAGACAGCAAGAACACTGAAGCTTTCTTT.

The genes are TRBV4-1 and TRBJ2-2; D may be TRBD2 (7 bases). Germline CDR1 MGHRA, CDR2 YSYEKL. This CDR3 comprises 15 residues. Trimming shortened V by 6 bases and J by 5 bases, and 16 bases separated the two germline ends. The CDR3 DNA reads TGCGCCAGCAGAAAAGGGGAGGGGGTGACCGGGGAGCTGTTTTTT. It specifies CASRKGEGVTGELFF.

This clone was observed a single time. This chain links TRBV12-3 or TRBV12-4 with TRBJ2-1; D is undetermined. The CDR3 covers 13 residues. V was pared by 1 base and J by 3 bases, with 4 bases between. CDR3 in amino acids: CASSLGLYNEQFF. CDR3 in DNA: TGTGCCAGCAGTTTAGGACTCTACAATGAGCAGTTCTTC.

This clone is a singleton in its sample. This rearrangement joins TRBV27 to TRBJ2-5, with TRBD1 as a possible D gene (6 bases). Trimming took 4 bases from V and 5 from J, leaving 17 bases between them. In germline, CDR1 is MNHEY, CDR2 SMNVEV (reference sequence). The CDR3 is made up of 15 amino acids. CDR3 amino acids: CASSSTGTRPETQYF. The CDR3 DNA sequence: TGTGCCAGCAGTTCCACCGGGACACGTCCTGAGACCCAGTACTTC.

The genes are TRBV18 and TRBJ2-7; possibly TRBD2 for D (5 bases). Trimming shortened V by 4 bases and J by 0 bases, and 13 bases separated the two germline ends. The CDR3 contains 15 residues. Germline CDR1 KGHSH, CDR2 LQKENI. CDR3 amino acids: CASSRTRTGSYEQYF. CDR3 nucleotide sequence: TGTGCCAGCTCACGTACCCGGACTGGCTCCTACGAGCAGTACTTC.

The genes are TRBV7-9 and TRBJ2-7; a weak D match, TRBD1 (5 bases). The CDR3 extends over 14 amino acids. V dropped 4 bases and J dropped 1 base, with 11 bases sitting between them. Germline lookup yields CDR1 SEHNR and CDR2 FQNEAQ (reference sequence). As DNA, the CDR3 is TGTGCCAGCAGCTCCCCGACAGCTTCCTACGAGCAGTACTTC. It encodes CASSSPTASYEQYF.

The V gene is TRBV2, the J gene TRBJ1-4, with 7 bases matching TRBD1. Germline V lookup: CDR1 SNHLY, CDR2 FYNNEI. V was clipped by 6 bases and J by 10 bases; unmatched bases: 11. This CDR3 comprises 14 residues. Here the CDR3 reads CASRESGGPGKLFF. CDR3 sequence (DNA): TGTGCCAGCAGGGAATCAGGGGGGCCGGGAAAACTGTTTTTT.

The chain has TRBV7-8 and TRBJ2-1; 8 nucleotides align to TRBD2. CDR1 and CDR2 (germline): SGHVS, FQNEAQ. V gave up 6 bases and J gave up 0 bases; unmatched junction bases: 16. This CDR3 has 19 residues. The CDR3 DNA sequence: TGTGCCAGCAGACGTATCCCAACTAGCGGCCGTAGCTCCTACAATGAGCAGTTCTTC. As protein: CASRRIPTSGRSSYNEQFF.

This chain joins TRBV12-3 or TRBV12-4 and TRBJ1-6; unclear D gene. Trimming stripped 8 bases from V and 0 bases from J, with 5 bases between. The length of the CDR3 is 13 residues. CDR3 bases: TGTGCCAGCCGAAACTCCTATAATTCACCCCTCCACTTT. This gives the protein CASRNSYNSPLHF.

This chain connects TRBV9 to TRBJ2-7; 7 bases agree with TRBD1. CDR1 is SGDLS and CDR2 is YYNGEE in the germline V gene. The V and J ends lost 1 base and 0 bases, in that order; junction bases with no gene match: 1. This CDR3 is 14 amino acids long. This CDR3 is CASSVRTGSYEQYF. The CDR3 DNA reads as TGTGCCAGCAGCGTAAGGACAGGCTCCTACGAGCAGTACTTC.